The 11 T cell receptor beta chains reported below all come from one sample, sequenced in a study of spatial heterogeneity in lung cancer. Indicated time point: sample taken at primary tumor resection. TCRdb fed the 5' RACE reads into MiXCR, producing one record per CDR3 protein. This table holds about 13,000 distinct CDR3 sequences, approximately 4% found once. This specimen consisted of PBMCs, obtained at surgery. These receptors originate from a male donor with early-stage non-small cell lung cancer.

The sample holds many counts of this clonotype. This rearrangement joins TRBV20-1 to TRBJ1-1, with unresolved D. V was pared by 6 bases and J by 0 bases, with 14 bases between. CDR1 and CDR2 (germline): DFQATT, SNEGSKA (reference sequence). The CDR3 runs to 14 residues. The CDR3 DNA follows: TGCAGTGCCCACCCCGTGATCATGAACACTGAAGCTTTCTTT. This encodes CSAHPVIMNTEAFF.

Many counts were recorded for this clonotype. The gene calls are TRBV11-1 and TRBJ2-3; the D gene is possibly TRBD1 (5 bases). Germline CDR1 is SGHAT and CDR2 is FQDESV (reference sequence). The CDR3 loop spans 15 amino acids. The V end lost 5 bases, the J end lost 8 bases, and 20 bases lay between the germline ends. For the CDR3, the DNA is TGTGCCAGCAGCCCGATCTTCACAGGTCATGCTACGCAGTATTTT. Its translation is CASSPIFTGHATQYF. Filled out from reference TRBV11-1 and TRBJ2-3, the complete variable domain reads EAEVAQSPRYKITEKSQAVAFWCDPISGHATLYWYRQILGQGPELLVQFQDESVVDDSQLPKDRFSAERLKGVDSTLKIQPAELGDSAMYLCASSPIFTGHATQYFGPGTRLTVL.

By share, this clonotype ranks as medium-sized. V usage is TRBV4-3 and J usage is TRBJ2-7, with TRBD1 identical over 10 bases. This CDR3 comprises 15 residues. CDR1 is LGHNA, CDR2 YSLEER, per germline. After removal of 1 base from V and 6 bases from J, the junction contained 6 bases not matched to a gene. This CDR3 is CASSQALGQGIEQYF. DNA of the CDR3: TGCGCCAGCAGCCAAGCCCTGGGACAGGGGATCGAGCAGTACTTC.

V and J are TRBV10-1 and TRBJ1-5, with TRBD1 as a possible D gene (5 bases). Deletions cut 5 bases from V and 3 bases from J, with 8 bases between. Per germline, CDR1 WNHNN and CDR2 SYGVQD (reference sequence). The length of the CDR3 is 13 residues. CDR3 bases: TGCGCCAGCAGTCAGGGTCTCAATCAGCCCCAGCATTTT. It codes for CASSQGLNQPQHF.

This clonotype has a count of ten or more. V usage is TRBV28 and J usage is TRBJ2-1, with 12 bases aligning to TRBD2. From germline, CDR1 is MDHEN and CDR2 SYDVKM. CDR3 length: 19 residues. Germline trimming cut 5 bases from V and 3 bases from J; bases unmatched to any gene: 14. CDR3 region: CASSPGLAGGPSIYNEQFF. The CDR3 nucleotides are TGTGCCAGCAGTCCAGGGCTAGCGGGAGGGCCATCGATCTACAATGAGCAGTTCTTC.

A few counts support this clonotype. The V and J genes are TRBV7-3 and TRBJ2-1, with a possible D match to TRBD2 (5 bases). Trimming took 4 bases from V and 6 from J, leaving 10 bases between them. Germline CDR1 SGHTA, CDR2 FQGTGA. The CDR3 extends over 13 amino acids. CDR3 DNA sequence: TGTGCCAGCAGCTCCGGGGTGCTCAATGAGCAGTTCTTC. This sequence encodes CASSSGVLNEQFF.

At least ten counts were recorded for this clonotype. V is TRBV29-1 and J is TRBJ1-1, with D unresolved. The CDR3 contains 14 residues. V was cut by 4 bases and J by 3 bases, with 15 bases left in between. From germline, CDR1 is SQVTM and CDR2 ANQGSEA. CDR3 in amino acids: CSVGSATAYTEAFF. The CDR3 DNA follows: TGCAGCGTTGGGTCAGCGACGGCCTACACTGAAGCTTTCTTT. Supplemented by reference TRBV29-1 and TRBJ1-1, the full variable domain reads SAVISQKPSRDICQRGTSLTIQCQVDSQVTMMFWYRQQPGQSLTLIATANQGSEATYESGFVIDKFPISRPNLTFSTLTVSNMSPEDSSIYLCSVGSATAYTEAFFGQGTRLTVV.

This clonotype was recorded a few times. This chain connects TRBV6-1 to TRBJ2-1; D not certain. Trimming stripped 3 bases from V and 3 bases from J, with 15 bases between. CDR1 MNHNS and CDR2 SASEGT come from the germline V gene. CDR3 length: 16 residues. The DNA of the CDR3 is TGTGCCAGCAGTGAGAACCAATTTTCTGTCTACAATGAGCAGTTCTTC. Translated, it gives CASSENQFSVYNEQFF.

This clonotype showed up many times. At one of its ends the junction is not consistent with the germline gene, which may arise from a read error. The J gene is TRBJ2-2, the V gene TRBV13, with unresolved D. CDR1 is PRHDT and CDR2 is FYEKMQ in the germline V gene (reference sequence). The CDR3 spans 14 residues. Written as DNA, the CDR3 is TGTGCCAGCAGCTTAGGCGGACGCACCCGGGAGCTGTTTTTT. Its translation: CASSLGGRTRELFF.

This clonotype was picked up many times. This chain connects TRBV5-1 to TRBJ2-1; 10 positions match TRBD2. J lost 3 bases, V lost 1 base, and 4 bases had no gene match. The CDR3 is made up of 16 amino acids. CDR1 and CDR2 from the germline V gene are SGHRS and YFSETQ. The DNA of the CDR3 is TGCGCCAGCAGCTTGTGGACTAGCGGATACTACAATGAGCAGTTCTTC. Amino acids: CASSLWTSGYYNEQFF.

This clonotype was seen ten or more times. The CDR3 DNA is TGCGCCAGCAGCTCCGGGACAGGGGAGAGTCAGCCCCAGCATTTT. It codes for CASSSGTGESQPQHF. The V call is TRBV5-1, the J call TRBJ1-5; TRBD1 aligns across 10 bases. The CDR3 spans 15 residues. Per germline, CDR1 SGHRS and CDR2 YFSETQ. The V and J ends lost 3 bases and 6 bases, in that order; junction bases with no gene match: 6.